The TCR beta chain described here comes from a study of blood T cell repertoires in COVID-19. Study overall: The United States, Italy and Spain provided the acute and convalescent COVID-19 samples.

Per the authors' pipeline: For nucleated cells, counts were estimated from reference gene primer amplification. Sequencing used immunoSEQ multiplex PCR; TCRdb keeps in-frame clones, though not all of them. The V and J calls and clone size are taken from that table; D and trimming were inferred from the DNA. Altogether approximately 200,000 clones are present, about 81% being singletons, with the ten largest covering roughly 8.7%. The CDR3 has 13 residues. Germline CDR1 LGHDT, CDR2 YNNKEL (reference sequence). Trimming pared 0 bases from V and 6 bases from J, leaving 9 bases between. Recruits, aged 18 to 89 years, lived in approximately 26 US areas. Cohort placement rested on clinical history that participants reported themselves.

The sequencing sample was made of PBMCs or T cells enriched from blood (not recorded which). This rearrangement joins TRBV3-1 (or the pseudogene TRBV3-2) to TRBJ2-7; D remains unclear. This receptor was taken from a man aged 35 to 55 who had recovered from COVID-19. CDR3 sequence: CASSQEDRGEQYF. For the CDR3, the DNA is TGTGCCAGCAGCCAAGAAGACCGCGGCGAGCAGTACTTC.